This entry describes one T cell receptor beta chain. The antigen remains undetermined. Autoimmune disease history or systemic immunosuppression disqualified patients. Data came from immunoSEQ multiplex PCR; TCRdb stores just in-frame clones and leaves some out. The repertoire holds tens of thousands of clones, with around 91% as singletons. The sample comes from a study of OX40 agonist ivuxolimab in advanced cancers. Study as a whole: Of mixed ages from about 20 to 80 and averaging about 65 years, the group was almost 85% male. Study results and caveats: Clonal expansion by week 6 occurred in CD4+ and CD8+ blood T cells (at 0.1 to 3.0 mg/kg). What antigens the expanded peripheral T cells recognized was never established.

The origin of this receptor is an adult with an advanced solid tumor such as melanoma, head and neck, liver or kidney cancer. The sequencing used CD4+ or CD8+ T cells sorted from blood, collected in a trial of the OX40 agonist ivuxolimab.

This CDR3 reads CASSSPGQGGETQYF. The CDR3 region has the DNA TGTGCCAGCAGTTCGCCGGGACAGGGCGGGGAGACCCAGTACTTC. The V gene is TRBV27, the J gene TRBJ2-5; 9 bases are shared with TRBD1. The CDR3 runs to 15 residues. Germline loops: CDR1 MNHEY, CDR2 SMNVEV (reference sequence). J lost 5 bases, V lost 4 bases, and 8 bases had no gene match.